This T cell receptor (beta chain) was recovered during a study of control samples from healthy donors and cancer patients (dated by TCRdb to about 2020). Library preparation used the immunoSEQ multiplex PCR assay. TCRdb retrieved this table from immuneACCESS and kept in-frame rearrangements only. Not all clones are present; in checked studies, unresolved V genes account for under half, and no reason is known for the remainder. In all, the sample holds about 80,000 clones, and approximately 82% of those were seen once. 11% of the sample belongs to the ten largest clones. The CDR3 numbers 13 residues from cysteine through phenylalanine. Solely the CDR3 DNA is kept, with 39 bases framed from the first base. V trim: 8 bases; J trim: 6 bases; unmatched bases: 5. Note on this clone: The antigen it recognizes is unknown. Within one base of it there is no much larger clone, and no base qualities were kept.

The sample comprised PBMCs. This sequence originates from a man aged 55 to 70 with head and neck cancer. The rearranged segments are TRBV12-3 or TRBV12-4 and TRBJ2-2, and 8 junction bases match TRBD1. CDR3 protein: CASLVQGAGELFF. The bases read TGTGCCAGCCTCGTACAGGGGGCCGGGGAGCTGTTTTTT.